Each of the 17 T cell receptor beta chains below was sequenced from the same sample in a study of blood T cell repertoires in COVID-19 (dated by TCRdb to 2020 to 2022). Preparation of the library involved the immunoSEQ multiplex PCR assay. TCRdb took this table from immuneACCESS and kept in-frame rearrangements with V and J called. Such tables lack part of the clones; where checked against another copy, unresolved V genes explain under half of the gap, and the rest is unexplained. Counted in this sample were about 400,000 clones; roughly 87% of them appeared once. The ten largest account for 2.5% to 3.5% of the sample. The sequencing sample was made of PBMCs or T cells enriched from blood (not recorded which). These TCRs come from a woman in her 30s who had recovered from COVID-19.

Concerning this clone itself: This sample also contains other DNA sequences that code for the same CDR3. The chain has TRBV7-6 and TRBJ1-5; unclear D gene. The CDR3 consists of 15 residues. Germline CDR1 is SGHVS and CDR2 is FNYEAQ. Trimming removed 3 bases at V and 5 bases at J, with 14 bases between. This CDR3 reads CASSLEAGRHQPQHF. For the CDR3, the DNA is TGTGCCAGCAGCTTGGAGGCAGGTAGGCATCAGCCCCAGCATTTT. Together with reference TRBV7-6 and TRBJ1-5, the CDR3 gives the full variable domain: GAGVSQSPRYKVTKRGQDVALRCDPISGHVSLYWYRQALGQGPEFLTYFNYEAQQDKSGLPNDRFSAERPEGSISTLTIQRTEQRDSAMYRCASSLEAGRHQPQHFGDGTRLSIL.

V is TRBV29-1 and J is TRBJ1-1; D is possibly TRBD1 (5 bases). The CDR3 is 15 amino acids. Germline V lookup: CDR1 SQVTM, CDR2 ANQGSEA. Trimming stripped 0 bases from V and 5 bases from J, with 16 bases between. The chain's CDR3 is CSVEDRRGLSTEAFF. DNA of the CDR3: TGCAGCGTTGAAGATCGGAGGGGCTTGTCGACTGAAGCTTTCTTT.

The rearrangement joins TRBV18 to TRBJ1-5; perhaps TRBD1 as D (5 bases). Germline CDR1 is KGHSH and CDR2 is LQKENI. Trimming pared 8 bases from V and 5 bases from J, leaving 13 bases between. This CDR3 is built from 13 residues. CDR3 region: CASTPGFDQPQHF. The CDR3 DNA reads TGTGCCAGCACCCCAGGGTTTGATCAGCCCCAGCATTTT.

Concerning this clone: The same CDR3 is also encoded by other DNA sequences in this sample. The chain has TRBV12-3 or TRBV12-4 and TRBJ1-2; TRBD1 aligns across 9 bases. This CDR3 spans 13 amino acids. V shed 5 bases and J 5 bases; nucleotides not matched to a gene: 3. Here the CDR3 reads CASSPTGGYGYTF. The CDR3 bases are TGTGCCAGCAGTCCGACAGGGGGATATGGCTACACCTTC.

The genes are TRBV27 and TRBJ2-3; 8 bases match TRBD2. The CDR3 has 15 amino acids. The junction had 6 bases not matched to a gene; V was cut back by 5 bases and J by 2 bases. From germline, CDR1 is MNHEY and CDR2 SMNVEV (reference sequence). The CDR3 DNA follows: TGTGCCAGCAGTCCGCAGCGGGGGTACACAGATACGCAGTATTTT. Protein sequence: CASSPQRGYTDTQYF.

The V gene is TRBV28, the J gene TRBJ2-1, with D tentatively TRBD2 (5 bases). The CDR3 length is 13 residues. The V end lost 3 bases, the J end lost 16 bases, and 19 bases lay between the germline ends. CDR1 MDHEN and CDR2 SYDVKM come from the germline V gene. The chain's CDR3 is CASSLRIRDGGFF. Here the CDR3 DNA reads TGTGCCAGCAGTTTGCGTATTCGGGATGGAGGATTCTTC. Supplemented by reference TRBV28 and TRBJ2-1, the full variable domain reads DVKVTQSSRYLVKRTGEKVFLECVQDMDHENMFWYRQDPGLGLRLIYFSYDVKMKEKGDIPEGYSVSREKKERFSLILESASTNQTSMYLCASSLRIRDGGFFGPGTRLTVL.

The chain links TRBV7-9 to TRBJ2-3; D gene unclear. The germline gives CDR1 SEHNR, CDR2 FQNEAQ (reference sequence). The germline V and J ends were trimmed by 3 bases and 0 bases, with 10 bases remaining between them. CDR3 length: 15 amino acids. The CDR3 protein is CASSFPLLSTDTQYF. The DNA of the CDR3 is TGTGCCAGCAGCTTCCCGTTACTTAGCACAGATACGCAGTATTTT.

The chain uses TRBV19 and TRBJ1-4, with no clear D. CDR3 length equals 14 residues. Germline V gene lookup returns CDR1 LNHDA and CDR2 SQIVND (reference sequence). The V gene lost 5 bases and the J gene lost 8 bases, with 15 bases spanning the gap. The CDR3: CASSGPPPQEKLFF. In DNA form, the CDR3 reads TGTGCCAGTAGTGGGCCACCCCCACAGGAAAAACTGTTTTTT. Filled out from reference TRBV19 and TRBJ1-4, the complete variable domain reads DGGITQSPKYLFRKEGQNVTLSCEQNLNHDAMYWYRQDPGQGLRLIYYSQIVNDFQKGDIAEGYSVSREKKESFPLTVTSAQKNPTAFYLCASSGPPPQEKLFFGSGTQLSVL.

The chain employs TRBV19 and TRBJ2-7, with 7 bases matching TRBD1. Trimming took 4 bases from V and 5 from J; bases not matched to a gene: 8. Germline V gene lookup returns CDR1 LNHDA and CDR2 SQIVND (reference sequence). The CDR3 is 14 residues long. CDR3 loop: CASSTNRGTHEQYF. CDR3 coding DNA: TGTGCCAGTAGTACTAACAGGGGAACCCACGAGCAGTACTTC.

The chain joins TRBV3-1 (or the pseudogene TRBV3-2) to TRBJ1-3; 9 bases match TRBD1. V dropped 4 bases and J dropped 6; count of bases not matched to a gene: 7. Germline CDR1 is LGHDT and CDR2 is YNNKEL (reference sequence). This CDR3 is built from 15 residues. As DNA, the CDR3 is TGTGCCAGCAGCCCTCGGGACAGGGTCGTAAACACCATATATTTT. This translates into CASSPRDRVVNTIYF.

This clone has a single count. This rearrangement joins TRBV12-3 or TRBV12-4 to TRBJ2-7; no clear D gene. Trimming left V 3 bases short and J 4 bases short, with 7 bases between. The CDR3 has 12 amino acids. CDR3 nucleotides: TGTGCCAGCAGTTTCGACTTGTACGAGCAGTACTTC. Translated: CASSFDLYEQYF.

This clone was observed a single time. The CDR3 bases are TGTGCCAGCAGCTTAGGACAGGGCTATGGCTACACCTTC. As protein: CASSLGQGYGYTF. The chain uses TRBV11-2 and TRBJ1-2; 7 nucleotides align to TRBD1. V gave up 1 base and J gave up 4 bases; unmatched junction bases: 0. The CDR3 loop spans 13 amino acids. Per the germline V gene, CDR1 is SGHAT and CDR2 is FQNNGV. The full variable domain, completed using reference TRBV11-2 and TRBJ1-2, is EAGVAQSPRYKIIEKRQSVAFWCNPISGHATLYWYQQILGQGPKLLIQFQNNGVVDDSQLPKDRFSAERLKGVDSTLKIQPAKLEDSAVYLCASSLGQGYGYTFGSGTRLTVV.

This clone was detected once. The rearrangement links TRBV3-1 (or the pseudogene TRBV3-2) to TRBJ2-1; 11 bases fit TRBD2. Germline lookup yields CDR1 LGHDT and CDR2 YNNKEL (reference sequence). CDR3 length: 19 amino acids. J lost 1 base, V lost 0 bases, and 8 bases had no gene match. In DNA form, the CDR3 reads TGTGCCAGCAGCCAAGAACTAGCGGGAGTTACTTTTTCCTACAATGAGCAGTTCTTC. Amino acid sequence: CASSQELAGVTFSYNEQFF.

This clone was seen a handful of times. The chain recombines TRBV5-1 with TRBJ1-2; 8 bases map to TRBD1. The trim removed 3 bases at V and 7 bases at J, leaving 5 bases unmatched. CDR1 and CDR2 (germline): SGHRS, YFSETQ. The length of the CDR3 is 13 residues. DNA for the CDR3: TGCGCCAGCAGCTCCTCGACAGGGGCTGGCTACACCTTC. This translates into CASSSSTGAGYTF.

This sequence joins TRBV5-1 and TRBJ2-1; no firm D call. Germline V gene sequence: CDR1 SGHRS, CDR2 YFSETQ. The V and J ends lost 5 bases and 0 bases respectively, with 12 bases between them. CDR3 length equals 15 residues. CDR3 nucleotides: TGCGCCAGCAGTACTTTAACCGGCTCCTACAATGAGCAGTTCTTC. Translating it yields CASSTLTGSYNEQFF.

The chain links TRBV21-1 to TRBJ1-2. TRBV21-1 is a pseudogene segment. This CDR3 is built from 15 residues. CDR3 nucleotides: TGTGCCAGCAGCAAGACTGAGTCCTTACCCTATGGCTACACCTTC. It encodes CASSKTESLPYGYTF.

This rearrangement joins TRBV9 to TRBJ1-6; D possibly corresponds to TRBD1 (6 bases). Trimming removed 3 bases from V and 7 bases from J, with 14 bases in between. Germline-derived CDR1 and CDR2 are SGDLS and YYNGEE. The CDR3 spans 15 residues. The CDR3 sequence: CASSGSGTPNSPLHF. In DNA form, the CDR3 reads TGTGCCAGCAGCGGCTCCGGGACACCCAATTCACCCCTCCACTTT.